This T cell receptor beta chain derives from a study of blood T cell repertoires in COVID-19. Study information: Acute and convalescent COVID-19 specimens originated in the United States, Italy and Spain. T cells, B-cell-depleted T cells, or PBMCs provided the cDNA or gDNA that served as material.

The CDR3 length is 13 residues. CDR1 is SQVTM and CDR2 is ANQGSEA in the germline V gene. The ends lost 6 bases at V and 7 bases at J; junction bases unmatched: 7. In the source study's methods: By means of reference gene primer amplification, nucleated cell counts were estimated. Only in-frame clones appear in the TCRdb table, and some are missing; sequencing was by immunoSEQ multiplex PCR. V and J calls and clone size are as listed in that table; D and trimming were resolved from the DNA. This table holds some 48,000 clones, around 84% found once. The V gene is TRBV29-1, the J gene TRBJ1-5; 9 bases map to TRBD1. The sequence was obtained from a man aged 45-65 years with acute or convalescent COVID-19. The sample comprised peripheral blood. CDR3 protein: CSVDTGGGQPQHF. The CDR3 DNA reads TGCAGCGTCGATACAGGGGGCGGACAGCCCCAGCATTTT. Full variable domain (missing parts from reference TRBV29-1 and TRBJ1-5): SAVISQKPSRDICQRGTSLTIQCQVDSQVTMMFWYRQQPGQSLTLIATANQGSEATYESGFVIDKFPISRPNLTFSTLTVSNMSPEDSSIYLCSVDTGGGQPQHFGDGTRLSIL.